This T cell receptor beta chain appears in the sequencing data of a study of CD4 T cells in relation to SARS-CoV-2 and coronaviruses. Clones were read by immunoSEQ multiplex PCR, and TCRdb kept only the in-frame ones, dropping some. There are approximately 36,000 clones in the sample; about 80% occur only once, and 6.5% to 8% lies in the top ten. CDR1 and CDR2 (germline): KGHDR, SFDVKD. The CDR3 sequence is 14 residues long. V was clipped by 4 bases and J by 5 bases; unmatched bases: 5. Findings of the study overall: Samples before the pandemic and after infection were not matched within any donor.

A remark on this clone: Antigen specificity is unknown.

Roughly 10^5 naive or memory CD4+ cells were cultured with CEF peptides for nine to ten days. The V and J genes are TRBV24-1 and TRBJ2-5; 8 bases are a match to TRBD1. Input material: naive CD4+ T cells from PBMCs, cultured in vitro. Subset noted: naive CD4+ T cells isolated by negative enrichment. This clonotype was sampled from an adult with COVID-19. The CDR3 DNA sequence: TGTGCCACCAGTGACACAGGGGGAAGGGAGACCCAGTACTTC. It specifies CATSDTGGRETQYF.